This record covers a single T cell receptor beta chain. Antigen: not known. Investigators reverse transcribed all isolated RNA, so they sequenced expressed TCRB transcripts. Profiled with immunoSEQ multiplex PCR; TCRdb holds only in-frame clones, not every one. The table records hundreds of thousands of clones, around 15% of them present only once. This entry belongs to a study of beta chain features in type 1 diabetes. Study results and limitations: When cDNA is sequenced, cells with high TCR expression could be over-represented. Within each of all four CD4+ subsets, Type 1 diabetes patients had TCRB CDR3s that were moderately but significantly shorter. The similarity of naive, central memory and Treg TCRB repertoires appeared greater among patients than among healthy donors.

Markers CD45RO/CCR7/CD25/CD127/CD95/CD27 served to sort CD4+ naive, central memory, regulatory and stem cell-like memory cells. The TCR comes from a man aged 25-45 years in good health. The sequenced material came from central memory CD4+ T cells from blood.

CDR3 sequence reads: CASRSIAHYGYTF. The CDR3, as DNA: TGTGCCAGCCGCAGTATAGCGCACTATGGCTACACCTTC. V is TRBV27 and J is TRBJ1-2; D gene uncertain. The V end was cut by 8 bases, the J end by 3 bases, with 13 bases between. The CDR3 is 13 residues long. Germline assignment: CDR1 MNHEY and CDR2 SMNVEV (reference sequence).